The source of this TCR beta chain is a study of blood T cells in healthy people across ages. Between the trimmed V and J ends, which lost 6 bases and 2 bases, there was a span of 22 bases. CDR1 and CDR2 (germline): KGHSH, LQKENI. This CDR3 comprises 17 residues. Primers used in a second PCR of about 6 to 11 cycles were a sample-barcoded 5' primer and a J-beta primer mix. TCRdb reanalysed the 5' RACE reads using MiXCR and keeps one entry per CDR3 protein. The sample consists of about 1.5 million distinct CDR3 sequences, approximately 43% of them appearing once. This clonotype has a handful of counts. Its specificity is unknown. Overall study findings and caveats: Fewer expanded clones and more diversity marked long-lived versus aged donors.

The sample was blood. The chain carries TRBV18 and TRBJ2-5; tentatively, D is TRBD2 (6 bases). The source of this sequence is a woman between 18 and 30 years old in good health. The CDR3, as DNA: TGTGCCAGCTCTAAACCGGGACTCCGATTGACTCAAGAGACCCAGTACTTC. Translating gives CASSKPGLRLTQETQYF.